Below, 24 T cell receptor beta chains from the same sample are listed, as sequenced in a study of metastatic and nonmetastatic thyroid tumors. TCRdb re-called the PCR reads through MiXCR. Of approximately 74,000 clones listed, about 14% are singletons. Treatment of any kind had been given to no patient before thyroid surgery. Sequencing was done on a sample of blood. These receptors originate from a male donor with papillary thyroid cancer or a benign thyroid nodule (not recorded which). Some clones in this sample may be carry-over from other donors' samples.

This clone was detected a few times. A junction boundary mismatches the germline segment, possibly from a read error. This chain connects TRBV10-2 to TRBJ1-1; maybe TRBD1 (5 bases). CDR3 length: 14 residues. The germline V gene has CDR1 WSHSY and CDR2 SAAADI. Here the CDR3 DNA reads TGCGCCAGCAGTGCCCCGACAGACAACACTGAAGCTTCCTTT. It translates to CASSAPTDNTEASF.

Many counts were recorded for this clone. V usage is TRBV7-3 and J usage is TRBJ2-1; 7 positions agree with TRBD2. Germline trimming cut 1 base from V and 4 bases from J; bases unmatched to any gene: 7. There are 16 residues in the CDR3. Germline lookup yields CDR1 SGHTA and CDR2 FQGTGA. CDR3 sequence (DNA): TGTGCCAGCAGCTTAATAAGGCGGGAGCGATACAATGAGCAGTTCTTC. Amino acids: CASSLIRRERYNEQFF.

This clone came up many times. The chain couples TRBV27 to TRBJ1-1; TRBD1 matches at 9 bases. Germline V gene lookup returns CDR1 MNHEY and CDR2 SMNVEV (reference sequence). The V gene end was trimmed by 4 bases and the J gene end by 5 bases; junction bases not matched to a gene: 5. The CDR3 covers 14 residues. CDR3 bases: TGTGCCAGCAGTTCAGGACAGGGGTGGACTGAAGCTTTCTTT. Translated, it gives CASSSGQGWTEAFF.

This chain joins TRBV18 and TRBJ2-7; D remains unclear. V was pared by 6 bases and J by 4 bases, with 13 bases between. CDR1 and CDR2 (germline): KGHSH, LQKENI. The CDR3 has 13 residues. The CDR3 loop is CASSVSKGYEQYF. The CDR3 DNA reads TGTGCCAGCTCCGTGTCAAAGGGTTACGAGCAGTACTTC.

This clone showed up many times. The V gene is TRBV3-1, the J gene TRBJ1-1; no reliable D call. Germline CDR1 LGHDT, CDR2 YNNKEL (reference sequence). V was pared by 5 bases and J by 8 bases, with 15 bases between. This CDR3 is built from 13 residues. This CDR3 is CASSKFSNAEAFF. CDR3 nucleotides: TGTGCCAGCAGCAAGTTTTCGAATGCCGAAGCTTTCTTT. Variable domain in full (rest from reference TRBV3-1 and TRBJ1-1): DTAVSQTPKYLVTQMGNDKSIKCEQNLGHDTMYWYKQDSKKFLKIMFSYNNKELIINETVPNRFSPKSPDKAHLNLHINSLELGDSAVYFCASSKFSNAEAFFGQGTRLTVV.

This clone came up many times. The V call is TRBV7-9, the J call TRBJ2-1, with D perhaps matching TRBD2 (5 bases). CDR3 length: 15 amino acids. Between the trimmed V and J ends, which lost 5 bases and 0 bases, there was a span of 11 bases. The germline V gene encodes CDR1 SEHNR and CDR2 FQNEAQ (reference sequence). The CDR3 DNA follows: TGTGCCAGCAGCGTAAGCGGTTCCTCCTACAATGAGCAGTTCTTC. Translating it yields CASSVSGSSYNEQFF. The variable domain in full, completed from reference TRBV7-9 and TRBJ2-1, reads DTGVSQNPRHKITKRGQNVTFRCDPISEHNRLYWYRQTLGQGPEFLTYFQNEAQLEKSRLLSDRFSAERPKGSFSTLEIQRTEQGDSAMYLCASSVSGSSYNEQFFGPGTRLTVL.

In this sample, this clone turned up many times. The V and J genes are TRBV4-1 and TRBJ1-1; no firm D call. Trimming left V 4 bases short and J 10 bases short, with 16 bases between. Germline CDR1 reads MGHRA; CDR2 reads YSYEKL. There are 13 residues in the CDR3. For the CDR3, the DNA is TGCGCCAGCAGCCCCTCCCCCCGACTAGGAGCTTTCTTT. This gives the protein CASSPSPRLGAFF.

This clone was recorded a few times. This rearrangement joins TRBV6-5 to TRBJ1-5, with D unresolved. CDR1 and CDR2 (germline): MNHEY, SVGAGI. CDR3 size: 14 residues. Trimming shortened V by 2 bases and J by 5 bases, and 10 bases separated the two germline ends. The DNA of the CDR3 is TGTGCCAGCAGTTACCTCACAGCAGATCAGCCCCAGCATTTT. Its translation is CASSYLTADQPQHF.

This clone was counted many times. J is TRBJ2-5 and V is TRBV6-1; D is possibly TRBD1 (5 bases). The V gene's germline CDR1 is MNHNS and CDR2 SASEGT. Trimming took 2 bases from V and 5 from J, leaving 18 bases between them. The length of the CDR3 is 16 residues. CDR3 in DNA: TGTGCCAGCAGTGAAATGCCAGGTGGGGCAAGTGAGACCCAGTACTTC. It is translated as CASSEMPGGASETQYF.

This clone was seen at least ten times. CDR3 sequence reads: CASSIGTELYV. The CDR3 nucleotides read TGTGCCAGCAGCATCGGGACAGAGCTGTACGTC. The V call is TRBV7-9, the J call TRBJ2-7; 7 bases are shared with TRBD1. The CDR3 contains 11 residues. Germline V lookup: CDR1 SEHNR, CDR2 FQNEAQ (reference sequence).

This clone was counted only a few times. The junction and the germline gene differ at one end; a read error may be behind it. This rearrangement joins TRBV6-1 to TRBJ2-6; 9 bases map to TRBD1. Looked up from germline, CDR1 is MNHNS and CDR2 is SASEGT. This CDR3 has 17 amino acids. The DNA for the CDR3 is TGTGCCAGCAGAGAGGACAGGGGAATTCCTGGTGCCAACGTCCTGACTTTC. It is translated as CASREDRGIPGANVLTF.

Points on this clone: The sample has other DNA sequences that encode this CDR3 too. The chain recombines TRBV18 with TRBJ2-2; D is unclear. V shed 3 bases and J shed 3 bases, with 17 bases lying between them. CDR3 size: 17 residues. Germline CDR1 is KGHSH and CDR2 is LQKENI. The CDR3 sequence is CASSPHPPGLYTGELFF. Written as DNA, the CDR3 is TGTGCCAGCTCACCCCACCCTCCGGGTCTGTACACCGGGGAGCTGTTTTTT.

In this sample, this clone turned up many times. The chain is built from TRBV7-9 and TRBJ2-1, with TRBD2 matching 8 bases. CDR3 length: 17 residues. CDR1 and CDR2 (germline): SEHNR, FQNEAQ (reference sequence). After removal of 4 bases from V and 3 bases from J, the junction contained 11 bases not matched to a gene. The CDR3 coding sequence is TGTGCCAGCAGCTCCCGAACTAGCGGAAGGTTCTACAATGAGCAGTTCTTC. Translating gives CASSSRTSGRFYNEQFF.

The J gene is TRBJ2-7, the V gene TRBV9; 7 nucleotides line up with TRBD2. The junction had 7 bases not matched to a gene; V was cut back by 4 bases and J by 3 bases. The CDR3 has 14 residues. Germline CDR1 is SGDLS and CDR2 is YYNGEE. CDR3 in amino acids: CASSPGRTHYEQYF. CDR3 nucleotide sequence: TGTGCCAGCAGCCCCGGGAGGACCCACTACGAGCAGTACTTC. Together with reference TRBV9 and TRBJ2-7, the CDR3 gives the full variable domain: DSGVTQTPKHLITATGQRVTLRCSPRSGDLSVYWYQQSLDQGLQFLIQYYNGEERAKGNILERFSAQQFPDLHSELNLSSLELGDSALYFCASSPGRTHYEQYFGPGTRLTVT.

This clone was recorded at least ten times. The chain joins TRBV4-3 to TRBJ1-1; no clear D. V lost 0 bases to trimming and J lost 5 bases, with 7 bases between them. In germline, CDR1 is LGHNA, CDR2 YSLEER. This CDR3 spans 13 amino acids. The CDR3 region has the DNA TGCGCCAGCAGCCAAGAAGGGTATACTGAAGCTTTCTTT. This gives the protein CASSQEGYTEAFF.

There are many counts of this clone. The chain carries TRBV29-1 and TRBJ2-2; D remains ambiguous. The V and J ends lost 5 bases and 8 bases respectively, with 27 bases between them. Germline V gene data show CDR1 as SQVTM and CDR2 as ANQGSEA. CDR3 length: 17 residues. CDR3 sequence (DNA): TGCAGCGTTAAGCTCCCTTGGGTTCACACTATGGGGGGGGAGCTGTTTTTT. It codes for CSVKLPWVHTMGGELFF.

This clone was seen ten or more times. For the CDR3, the DNA is TGTGCCAGCAGCTTGTGGAGTGGGAGGAGCTCCTACGAGCAGTACTTC. It specifies CASSLWSGRSSYEQYF. The chain couples TRBV7-9 to TRBJ2-7; tentatively, D is TRBD2 (6 bases). Germline V gene lookup returns CDR1 SEHNR and CDR2 FQNEAQ (reference sequence). The V end lost 3 bases, the J end lost 0 bases, and 15 bases lay between the germline ends. The CDR3 is made up of 16 amino acids. The entire variable domain, with the rest obtained from reference TRBV7-9 and TRBJ2-7, is as follows: DTGVSQNPRHKITKRGQNVTFRCDPISEHNRLYWYRQTLGQGPEFLTYFQNEAQLEKSRLLSDRFSAERPKGSFSTLEIQRTEQGDSAMYLCASSLWSGRSSYEQYFGPGTRLTVT.

At least ten counts were recorded for this clone. The genes are TRBV7-2 and TRBJ1-5; D is undetermined. Trimming removed 1 base from V and 0 bases from J, with 4 bases in between. Germline-derived CDR1 and CDR2 are SGHTA and FQGNSA. The CDR3 consists of 14 residues. The CDR3 DNA sequence: TGTGCCAGCAGCTTAGGGTATAGCAATCAGCCCCAGCATTTT. It yields the protein CASSLGYSNQPQHF.

This clone has a count of ten or more. This rearrangement joins TRBV5-4 to TRBJ2-7; 7 positions match TRBD1. Germline values: CDR1 SGHNT, CDR2 YYREEE (reference sequence). The CDR3 runs to 14 residues. Trimming cost V 2 bases and J 11 bases; bases outside gene matches: 13. The CDR3 nucleotides are TGTGCCAGCAGCTTACCTGGGACAGACCTTGAAGAGTACTTC. Translated, it gives CASSLPGTDLEEYF.

The chain recombines TRBV5-1 with TRBJ2-7; 8 bases fit TRBD1. The CDR3 is 17 residues long. Germline V gives CDR1 SGHRS, CDR2 YFSETQ. The CDR3 region has the DNA TGCGCCAGCAGCTTGGCCGGCCCCGGGACAGGATACTACGAGCAGTACGTG. Amino acids: CASSLAGPGTGYYEQYV.

In its sample, this clone was seen a few times. One end of the junction varies from germline; a read error may be responsible. This chain links TRBV6-1 with TRBJ1-2; no reliable D call. This CDR3 has 11 residues. Germline CDR1 reads MNHNS; CDR2 reads SASEGT. CDR3 residues: CASKSDYGCTF. The CDR3 DNA reads as TGTGCCAGCAAGTCAGACTATGGCTGCACCTTC.

This clone has ten or more counts. V gene TRBV10-1 combines with J gene TRBJ2-5; 11 nucleotides match TRBD2. Germline CDR1 and CDR2: WNHNN and SYGVQD (reference sequence). The CDR3 sequence is 16 residues long. J was trimmed by 2 bases and V by 6 bases; bases with no gene match: 8. CDR3 amino acids: CASSSGLAGQQETQYF. The CDR3 DNA sequence: TGCGCCAGCAGCTCAGGACTAGCGGGTCAACAAGAGACCCAGTACTTC.

This clone was recorded at least ten times. The chain employs TRBV6-2 or TRBV6-3 and TRBJ2-3, with TRBD2 identical over 10 bases. CDR3 size: 16 residues. CDR1 is MNHEY, CDR2 SVGEGT, per germline. V lost 4 bases to trimming and J lost 8 bases; unmatched junction nucleotides: 12. Written as DNA, the CDR3 is TGTGCCAGCAGTTCTCTCAGCGGGAGGGCGGGGGGTACGCAGTATTTT. This codes for CASSSLSGRAGGTQYF.

This clone was recorded many times. Given a much more abundant clone one base away, this may be a read error. The rearrangement joins TRBV7-2 to TRBJ1-6, with a weak D call TRBD1 (6 bases). CDR3 length equals 15 residues. CDR1 is SGHTA and CDR2 is FQGNSA in the germline V gene. CDR3 bases: TGTGACAGCAGCCCTCAGCCAGGGGAAGGATCACCCCTCCACTTT. It codes for CDSSPQPGEGSPLHF. The variable domain in full, with the rest retrieved from reference TRBV7-2 and TRBJ1-6, is GAGVSQSPSNKVTEKGKDVELRCDPISGHTALYWYRQSLGQGLEFLIYFQGNSAPDKSGLPSDRFSAERTGGSVSTLTIQRTQQEDSAVYLCDSSPQPGEGSPLHFGNGTRLTVT.